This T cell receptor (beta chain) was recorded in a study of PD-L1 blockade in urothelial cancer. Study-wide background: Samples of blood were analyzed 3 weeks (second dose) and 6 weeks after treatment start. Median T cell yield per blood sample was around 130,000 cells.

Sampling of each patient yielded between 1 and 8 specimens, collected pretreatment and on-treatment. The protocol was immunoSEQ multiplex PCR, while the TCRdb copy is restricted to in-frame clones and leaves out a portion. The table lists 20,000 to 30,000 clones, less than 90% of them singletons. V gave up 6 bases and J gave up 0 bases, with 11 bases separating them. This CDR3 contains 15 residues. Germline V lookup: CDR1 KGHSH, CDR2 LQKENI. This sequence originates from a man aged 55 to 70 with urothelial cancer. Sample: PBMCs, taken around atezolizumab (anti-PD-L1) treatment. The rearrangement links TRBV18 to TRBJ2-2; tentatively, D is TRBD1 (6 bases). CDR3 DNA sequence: TGTGCCAGCTCCCGACAGGTATCGAACACCGGGGAGCTGTTTTTT. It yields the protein CASSRQVSNTGELFF.